Listed here are 5 T cell receptor beta chains from one sample, sequenced in a study of T-cell reconstitution after alpha-beta-depleted transplantation in children. Preparing the TCRbeta library involved the use of unique molecular identifiers. In TCRdb, the PCR reads were re-called with MiXCR into one record per CDR3 protein. This table has around 680,000 distinct CDR3 sequences, around 17% appearing once. The sample consisted of PBMCs from the stem cell graft donor, taken from the stem cell graft. The origin of the receptors is a human donor who donated a stem cell graft to a child with acute myeloid leukemia.

The genes are TRBV29-1 and TRBJ1-1; TRBD1 matches at 9 bases. This CDR3 contains 14 residues. The germline gives CDR1 SQVTM, CDR2 ANQGSEA. V dropped 5 bases and J dropped 4; count of bases not matched to a gene: 8. This chain's CDR3 is CSVTTGGAGTEAFF. CDR3 bases: TGCAGCGTTACGACAGGGGGGGCAGGCACTGAAGCTTTCTTT.

Only a few counts were recorded for this clonotype. The chain couples TRBV20-1 to TRBJ2-6; possibly TRBD2 for D (6 bases). The length of the CDR3 is 15 residues. Per germline, CDR1 DFQATT and CDR2 SNEGSKA (reference sequence). Trimming took off 1 base at V and 2 bases at J, with 9 bases between the two ends. The CDR3 DNA follows: TGCAGTGCTAGAGTGGCGGGAACTGGGGCCAACGTCCTGACTTTC. It translates to CSARVAGTGANVLTF.

This clonotype was counted only a few times. The V call is TRBV7-9, the J call TRBJ2-2; D unclear. Germline CDR1 is SEHNR and CDR2 is FQNEAQ (reference sequence). The CDR3 loop spans 12 amino acids. Between the trimmed V and J ends, which lost 7 bases and 4 bases, there was a span of 7 bases. DNA for the CDR3: TGTGCCAGCACCAGGAGCACCGGGGAGCTGTTTTTT. Encoded protein: CASTRSTGELFF.

This sequence joins TRBV9 and TRBJ1-2, with 7 bases aligning to TRBD1. V trimming: 3 bases; J trimming: 1 base; junction bases outside the gene matches: 9. Germline assignment: CDR1 SGDLS and CDR2 YYNGEE. CDR3 length equals 16 residues. CDR3 DNA sequence: TGTGCCAGCAGCGGTGCTAGGACAGGTGTTAACTATGGCTACACCTTC. It yields the protein CASSGARTGVNYGYTF.

This clonotype was picked up many times. This chain joins TRBV7-2 and TRBJ1-5, with D possibly TRBD1 on 5 matching bases. The V end was cut by 5 bases, the J end by 5 bases, with 10 bases between. The CDR3 spans 13 residues. Germline assignment: CDR1 SGHTA and CDR2 FQGNSA. The CDR3 spells CASSGAGDQPQHF. The CDR3 DNA sequence: TGTGCCAGCAGCGGGGCGGGAGATCAGCCCCAGCATTTT.